This T cell receptor beta chain came from a study of blood T cell repertoires in COVID-19. Study summary: Samples representing acute and convalescent COVID-19 were sourced from the United States, Italy and Spain. Nucleic acid was either cDNA or gDNA, and it came from T cells, B-cell-depleted T cells, or PBMCs.

CDR1 and CDR2 (germline): KGHSH, LQKENI. Trimming left V 2 bases short and J 5 bases short, with 10 bases between. The CDR3 contains 13 residues. Authors' analysis steps: Reference gene primer amplification yielded estimated nucleated cell counts. TCRdb's copy holds only in-frame clones and misses some; the assay was immunoSEQ multiplex PCR. The V and J calls and the clone size are those of that table, but D and trimming were determined from the DNA. The repertoire has about 250,000 clones, 70% to 90% of them found once; the top ten carry around 3.3%. The chain employs TRBV18 and TRBJ2-7; possibly TRBD2 for D (5 bases). The sequence was obtained from a man in his late teens or twenties with active or convalescent COVID-19. The material sequenced was peripheral blood. CDR3 sequence reads: CASSPRTGDEQYF. Written as DNA, the CDR3 is TGTGCCAGCTCACCAAGGACTGGAGACGAGCAGTACTTC.